This record concerns one TCR beta chain sequence. The record originates from a study of blood T cell repertoires in COVID-19. Study in general: There were acute and convalescent COVID-19 samples, and they came from the United States, Italy and Spain.

V was pared by 6 bases and J by 3 bases, with 7 bases of the junction left unmatched. The CDR3 contains 17 residues. Germline V gene lookup returns CDR1 MNHEY and CDR2 SMNVEV (reference sequence). Participants spanned ages about 18 to 95 years and resided in roughly 26 US areas. Grouping used clinical history reported by participants in a survey and questionnaire. Study processing details: Reference gene primer amplification in the assay estimated nucleated cell counts. Sequenced by immunoSEQ multiplex PCR; TCRdb stores in-frame clones only, minus some. That table gives V, J and clone size, and the DNA gave D and trimming. The sample holds hundreds of thousands of clones; around 85% are singletons and the top ten take roughly a sixth.

The sample was PBMCs or T cells enriched from blood (not recorded which). The V gene is TRBV27, the J gene TRBJ2-2; the match to TRBD2 covers 13 bases. The receptor's source is a man aged 35-49 years who had recovered from COVID-19. CDR3 loop: CASRMIGTSGDTGELFF. In nucleotides, the CDR3 is TGTGCCAGCAGAATGATCGGGACTAGCGGGGACACCGGGGAGCTGTTTTTT.